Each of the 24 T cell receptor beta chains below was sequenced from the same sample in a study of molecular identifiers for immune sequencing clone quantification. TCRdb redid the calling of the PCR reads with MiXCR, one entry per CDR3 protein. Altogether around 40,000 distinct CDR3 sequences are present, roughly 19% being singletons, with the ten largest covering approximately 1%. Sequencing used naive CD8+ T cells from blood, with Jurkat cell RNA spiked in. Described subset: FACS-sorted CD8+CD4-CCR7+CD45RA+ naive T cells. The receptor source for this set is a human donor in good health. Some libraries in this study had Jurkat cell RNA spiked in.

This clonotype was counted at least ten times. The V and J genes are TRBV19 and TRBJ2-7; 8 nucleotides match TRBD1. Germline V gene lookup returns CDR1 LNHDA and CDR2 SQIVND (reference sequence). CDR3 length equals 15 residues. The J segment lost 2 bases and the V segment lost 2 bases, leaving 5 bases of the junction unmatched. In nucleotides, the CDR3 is TGTGCCAGTAGTATATCGACAGGGGCGACCTACGAGCAGTACTTC. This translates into CASSISTGATYEQYF.

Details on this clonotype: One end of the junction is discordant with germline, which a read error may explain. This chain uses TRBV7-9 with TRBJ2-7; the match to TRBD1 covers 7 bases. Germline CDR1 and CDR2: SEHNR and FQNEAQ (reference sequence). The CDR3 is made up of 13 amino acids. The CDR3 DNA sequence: TGTGCCAGCAGCTCTACAGGGGAGAACGGGCAGTGCTTC. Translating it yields CASSSTGENGQCF.

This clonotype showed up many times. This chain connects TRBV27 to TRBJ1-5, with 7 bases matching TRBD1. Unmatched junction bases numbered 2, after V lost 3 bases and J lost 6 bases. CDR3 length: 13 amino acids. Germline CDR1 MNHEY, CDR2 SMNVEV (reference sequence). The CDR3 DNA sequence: TGTGCCAGCAGTTTCCAGGGGGGTCAGCCCCAGCATTTT. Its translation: CASSFQGGQPQHF.

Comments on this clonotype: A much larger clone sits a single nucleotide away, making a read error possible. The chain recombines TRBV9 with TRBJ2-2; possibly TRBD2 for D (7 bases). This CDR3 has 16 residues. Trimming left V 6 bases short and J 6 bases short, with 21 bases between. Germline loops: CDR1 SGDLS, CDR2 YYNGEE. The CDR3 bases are TGTGCCAGCACGTTCGGCGGGGGCACCAACGCCGGGGAGCTGTTTTTT. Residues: CASTFGGGTNAGELFF.

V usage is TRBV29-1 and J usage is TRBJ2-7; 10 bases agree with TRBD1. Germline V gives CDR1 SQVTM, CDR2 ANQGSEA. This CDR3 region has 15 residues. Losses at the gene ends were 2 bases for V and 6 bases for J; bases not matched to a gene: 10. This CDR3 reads CSVEFWDRGGGEQYF. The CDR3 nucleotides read TGCAGCGTTGAATTTTGGGACAGGGGTGGCGGCGAGCAGTACTTC.

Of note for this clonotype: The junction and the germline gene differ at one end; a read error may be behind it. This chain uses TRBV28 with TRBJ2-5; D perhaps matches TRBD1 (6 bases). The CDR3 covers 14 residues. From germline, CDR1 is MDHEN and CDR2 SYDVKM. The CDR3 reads CAHAEAGTQGTRYF. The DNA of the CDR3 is TGTGCCCACGCTGAGGCAGGGACACAAGGGACCCGGTACTTC. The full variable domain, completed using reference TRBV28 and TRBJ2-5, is DVKVTQSSRYLVKRTGEKVFLECVQDMDHENMFWYRQDPGLGLRLIYFSYDVKMKEKGDIPEGYSVSREKKERFSLILESASTNQTSMYLCAHAEAGTQGTRYFGPGTRLLVL.

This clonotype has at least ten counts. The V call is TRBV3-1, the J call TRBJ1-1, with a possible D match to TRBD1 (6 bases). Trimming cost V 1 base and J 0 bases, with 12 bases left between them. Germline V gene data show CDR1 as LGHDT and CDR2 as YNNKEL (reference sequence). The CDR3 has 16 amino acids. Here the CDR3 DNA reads TGTGCCAGCAGCCAAGGTCAGGGGATTATGAACACTGAAGCTTTCTTT. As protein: CASSQGQGIMNTEAFF.

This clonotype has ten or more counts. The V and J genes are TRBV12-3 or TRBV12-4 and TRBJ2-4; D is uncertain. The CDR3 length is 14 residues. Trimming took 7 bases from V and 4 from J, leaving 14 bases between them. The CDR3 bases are TGTGCCAGCACCTTCGGGTCTCAAAAAAACATTCAGTACTTC. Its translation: CASTFGSQKNIQYF.

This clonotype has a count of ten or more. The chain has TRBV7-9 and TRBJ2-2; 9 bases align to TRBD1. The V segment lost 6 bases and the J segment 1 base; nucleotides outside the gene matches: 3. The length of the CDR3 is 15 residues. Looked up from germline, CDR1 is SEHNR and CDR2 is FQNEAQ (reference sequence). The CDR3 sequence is CASRLDRGNTGELFF. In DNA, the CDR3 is TGTGCCAGCAGACTGGACAGGGGGAACACCGGGGAGCTGTTTTTT.

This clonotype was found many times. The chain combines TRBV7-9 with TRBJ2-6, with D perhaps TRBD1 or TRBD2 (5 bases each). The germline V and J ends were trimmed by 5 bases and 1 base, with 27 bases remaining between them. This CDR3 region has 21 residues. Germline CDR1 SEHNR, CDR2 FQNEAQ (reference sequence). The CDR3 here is CASSHYYITPGRGSGANVLTF. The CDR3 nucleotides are TGTGCCAGCAGCCATTATTACATAACTCCGGGACGAGGTTCTGGGGCCAACGTCCTGACTTTC.

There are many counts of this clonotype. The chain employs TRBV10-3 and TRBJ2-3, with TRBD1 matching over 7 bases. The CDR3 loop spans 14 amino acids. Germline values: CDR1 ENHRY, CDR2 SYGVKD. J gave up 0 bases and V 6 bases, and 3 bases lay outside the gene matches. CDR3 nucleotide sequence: TGTGCCATCAGGGGGACAGCTAGCACAGATACGCAGTATTTT. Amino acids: CAIRGTASTDTQYF.

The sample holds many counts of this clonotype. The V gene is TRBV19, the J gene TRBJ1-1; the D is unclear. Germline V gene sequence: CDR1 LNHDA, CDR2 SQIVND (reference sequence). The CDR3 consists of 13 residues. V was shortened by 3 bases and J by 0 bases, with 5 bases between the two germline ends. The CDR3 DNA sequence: TGTGCCAGTAGTATCGGGGTGAACACTGAAGCTTTCTTT. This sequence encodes CASSIGVNTEAFF.

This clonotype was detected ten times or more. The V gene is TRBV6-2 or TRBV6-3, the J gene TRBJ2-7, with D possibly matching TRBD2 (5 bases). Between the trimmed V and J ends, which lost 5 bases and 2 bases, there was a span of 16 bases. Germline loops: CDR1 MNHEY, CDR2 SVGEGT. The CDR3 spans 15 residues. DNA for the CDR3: TGTGCCAGCAGTGGCGGGTCGGAGAGCCCCTACGAGCAGTACTTC. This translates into CASSGGSESPYEQYF.

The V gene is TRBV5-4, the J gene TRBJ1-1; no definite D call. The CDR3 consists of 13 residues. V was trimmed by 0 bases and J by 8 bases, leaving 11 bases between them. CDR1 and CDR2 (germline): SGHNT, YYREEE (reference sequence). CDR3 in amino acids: CASSLGGGREAFF. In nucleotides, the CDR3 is TGTGCCAGCAGCTTGGGCGGAGGGCGAGAAGCTTTCTTT.

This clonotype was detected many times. CDR3 DNA: TGTGCCAGTATCGGGGGCAGGGGCGATGTATACTATGGCTACACCTTC. It encodes CASIGGRGDVYYGYTF. The chain carries TRBV19 and TRBJ1-2; perhaps TRBD1 as D (6 bases). The germline gives CDR1 LNHDA, CDR2 SQIVND (reference sequence). V was pared by 7 bases and J by 3 bases, with 21 bases between. CDR3 length: 16 amino acids.

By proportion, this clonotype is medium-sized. The CDR3 loop is CASSYSTGFDTQYF. CDR3 DNA sequence: TGTGCCAGCAGTTACTCCACGGGGTTCGATACGCAGTATTTT. The chain joins TRBV6-6 to TRBJ2-3, with D perhaps TRBD2 (5 bases). The CDR3 covers 14 residues. With 0 bases removed from V and 6 bases from J, the gap between germline ends came to 10 bases. CDR1 is MNHNY and CDR2 is SVGAGI in the germline V gene (reference sequence).

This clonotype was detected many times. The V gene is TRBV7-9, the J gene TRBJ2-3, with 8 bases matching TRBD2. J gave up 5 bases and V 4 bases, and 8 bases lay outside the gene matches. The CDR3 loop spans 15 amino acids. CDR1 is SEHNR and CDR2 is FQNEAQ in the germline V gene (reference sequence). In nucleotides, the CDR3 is TGTGCCAGCAGCTCCCGAGCGGGAGCGGGAGATACGCAGTATTTT. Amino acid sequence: CASSSRAGAGDTQYF.

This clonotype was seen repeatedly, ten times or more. The CDR3 DNA follows: TGTGCCAGCAGTTACTTAGCGGGACAAGAGACCCAGTACTTC. As protein: CASSYLAGQETQYF. The chain has TRBV6-5 and TRBJ2-5, with TRBD2 identical over 8 bases. CDR1 MNHEY and CDR2 SVGAGI come from the germline V gene. This CDR3 is 14 amino acids long. The junction had 0 bases not matched to a gene; V was cut back by 1 base and J by 2 bases.

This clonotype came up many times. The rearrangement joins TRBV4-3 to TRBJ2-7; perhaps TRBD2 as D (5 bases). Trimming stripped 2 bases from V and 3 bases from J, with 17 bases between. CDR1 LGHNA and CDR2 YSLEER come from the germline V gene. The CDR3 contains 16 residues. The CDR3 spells CASSQFSVGIGYEQYF. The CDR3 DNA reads TGCGCCAGCAGCCAATTTAGCGTCGGGATTGGCTACGAGCAGTACTTC.

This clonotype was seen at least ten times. CDR3 protein: CSASGSEEQYF. Here the CDR3 DNA reads TGCAGTGCTAGCGGGAGCGAAGAGCAGTACTTC. This chain connects TRBV20-1 to TRBJ2-7; D might be TRBD2 (6 bases). Per germline, CDR1 DFQATT and CDR2 SNEGSKA (reference sequence). The CDR3 is 11 amino acids. V lost 3 bases to trimming and J lost 7 bases, with 10 bases between them.

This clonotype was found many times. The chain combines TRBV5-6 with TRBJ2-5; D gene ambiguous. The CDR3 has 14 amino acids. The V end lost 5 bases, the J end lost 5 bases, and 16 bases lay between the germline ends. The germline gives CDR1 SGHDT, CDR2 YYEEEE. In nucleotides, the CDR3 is TGTGCCAGCAGTCACGGGTGGCAGCCCGAGACCCAGTACTTC. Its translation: CASSHGWQPETQYF.

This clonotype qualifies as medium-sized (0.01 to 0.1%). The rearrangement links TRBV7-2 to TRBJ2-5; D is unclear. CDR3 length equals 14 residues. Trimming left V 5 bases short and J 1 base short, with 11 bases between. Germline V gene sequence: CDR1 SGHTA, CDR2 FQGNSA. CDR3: CASSPRRFQETQYF. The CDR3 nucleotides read TGTGCCAGCAGCCCACGAAGGTTCCAAGAGACCCAGTACTTC. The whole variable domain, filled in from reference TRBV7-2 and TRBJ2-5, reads GAGVSQSPSNKVTEKGKDVELRCDPISGHTALYWYRQSLGQGLEFLIYFQGNSAPDKSGLPSDRFSAERTGGSVSTLTIQRTQQEDSAVYLCASSPRRFQETQYFGPGTRLLVL.

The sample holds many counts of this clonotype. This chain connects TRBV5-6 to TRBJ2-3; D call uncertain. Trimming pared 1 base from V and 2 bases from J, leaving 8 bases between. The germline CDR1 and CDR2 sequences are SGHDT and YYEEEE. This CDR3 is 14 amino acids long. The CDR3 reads CASSLSDSTDTQYF. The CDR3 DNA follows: TGTGCCAGCAGCTTGTCCGACTCCACAGATACGCAGTATTTT.

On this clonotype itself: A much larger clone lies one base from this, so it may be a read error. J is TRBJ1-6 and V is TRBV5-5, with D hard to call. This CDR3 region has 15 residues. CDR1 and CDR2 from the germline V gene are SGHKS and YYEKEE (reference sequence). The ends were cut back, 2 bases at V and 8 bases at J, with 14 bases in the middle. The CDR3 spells CASSLDPSGYSPLHF. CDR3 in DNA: TGTGCCAGCAGCTTAGACCCTTCTGGGTATTCACCCCTCCACTTT.